These T cell receptor beta chains were read from a single sample in a study of cytomegalovirus exposure and HLA in healthy donors. Clones were sequenced by immunoSEQ multiplex PCR, and TCRdb holds only the in-frame ones, with some missing. Of 110,000 to 150,000 clones in the sample, roughly nine tenths were seen once. The sequenced sample consisted of PBMCs. The receptors were gathered from a man younger than 35 in good health and CMV-seronegative. CDR3s include the opening cysteine and the closing phenylalanine or tryptophan. The D gene is left open where the match is weak. Clone size is not always given. Where it is, it says once, few, many or a class for expanded clones.

clone_size	v_call	d_call	j_call	cdr3_length	cdr3_nt	cdr3_aa
NA	TRBV27	TRBD2	TRBJ2-5	14	TGTGCCAGCAGTCCCAATAGCGGGAGGGAGACCCAGTACTTC	CASSPNSGRETQYF
NA	TRBV9	NA	TRBJ1-1	15	TGTGCCAGCAGCGGCCCAGGGGACGTGAACACTGAAGCTTTCTTT	CASSGPGDVNTEAFF
NA	TRBV14	TRBD1	TRBJ2-3	16	TGTGCCAGCAGCCTCACCGGGACAGAGAGCACAGATACGCAGTATTTT	CASSLTGTESTDTQYF
NA	TRBV30	TRBD2	TRBJ2-7	13	TGTGCCTGGAGTGAGCGGGGGGGCCGGGAGCAGTACTTC	CAWSERGGREQYF
NA	TRBV9	NA	TRBJ2-3	17	TGTGCCAGCAGCGTAGTGGGGGGGGCTTACCGCACAGATACGCAGTATTTT	CASSVVGGAYRTDTQYF
NA	TRBV29-1	TRBD2	TRBJ2-1	16	TGCAGCGTTGGCAGGGCCAGCGGGGGCATCTACAATGAGCAGTTCTTC	CSVGRASGGIYNEQFF
NA	TRBV29-1	TRBD2	TRBJ2-1	14	TGCAGCGTTGCTAGCGGGAGGGCCTACAATGAGCAGTTCTTC	CSVASGRAYNEQFF
NA	TRBV7-9	NA	TRBJ1-5	15	TGTGCCAGCAGCTTAGGCCAGGTGGCCGATCAGCCCCAGCATTTT	CASSLGQVADQPQHF
NA	TRBV5-3	NA	TRBJ1-3	15	TGTGCCAGAAGCGCCCACCTAATCTCTGGAAACACCATATATTTT	CARSAHLISGNTIYF
NA	TRBV5-1	NA	TRBJ2-1	13	TGCGCCAGCAGCTCCGGGATTTACAATGAGCAGTTCTTC	CASSSGIYNEQFF
NA	TRBV5-1	TRBD2	TRBJ2-1	14	TGCGCCAGCAGCTTGGACGGGGGGAGCAGTGAGCAGTTCTTC	CASSLDGGSSEQFF
once	TRBV5-6	NA	TRBJ1-4	15	TGTGCCAGCAGCTTTGGGAGTTATTCTAATGAAAAACTGTTTTTT	CASSFGSYSNEKLFF
NA	TRBV7-8	NA	TRBJ2-5	17	TGTGCCAGCAGCTCGAAGCGAATAGTGAGGAGTCAAGAGACCCAGTACTTC	CASSSKRIVRSQETQYF